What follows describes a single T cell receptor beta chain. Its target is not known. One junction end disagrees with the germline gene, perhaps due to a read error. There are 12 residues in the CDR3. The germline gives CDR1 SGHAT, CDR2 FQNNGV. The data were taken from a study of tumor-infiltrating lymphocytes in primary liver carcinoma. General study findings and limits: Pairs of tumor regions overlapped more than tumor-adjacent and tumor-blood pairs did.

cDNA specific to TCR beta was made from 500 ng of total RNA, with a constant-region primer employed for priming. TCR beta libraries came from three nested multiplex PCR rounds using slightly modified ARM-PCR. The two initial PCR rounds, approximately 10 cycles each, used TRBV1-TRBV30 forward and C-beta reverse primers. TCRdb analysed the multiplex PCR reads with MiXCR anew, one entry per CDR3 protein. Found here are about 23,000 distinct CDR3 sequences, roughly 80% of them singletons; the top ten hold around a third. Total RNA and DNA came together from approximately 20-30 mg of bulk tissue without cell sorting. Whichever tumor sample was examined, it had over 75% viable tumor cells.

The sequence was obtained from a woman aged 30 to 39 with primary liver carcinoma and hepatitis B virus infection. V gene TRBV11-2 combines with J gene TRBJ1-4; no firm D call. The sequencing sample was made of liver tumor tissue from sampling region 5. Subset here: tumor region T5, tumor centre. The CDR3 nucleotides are TGCGCCAGCAGCCCCTGGAGGGAAAAACTGTTTTTT. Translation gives CASSPWREKLFF.